Following are 24 T cell receptor beta chains from one sample sequenced in a study of human T cells and chemical hapten exposure. The time point: patch test 1, 2 weeks after DPC sensitization. Treatment meaning: therapeutic diphenylcyclopropenone sensitization with weekly scalp DPC. TCRdb itself ran the RACE reads through MiXCR, one entry per CDR3 protein. The data show some 400,000 distinct CDR3 sequences, more than 4.5% seen once. Sequenced material: whole blood, taken in connection with sensitization to the hapten diphenylcyclopropenone (DPC). All receptors derive from a woman between 50 and 59 years old with alopecia areata. Some clones in this sample may be carry-over from other donors' samples.

This clonotype was counted many times. The CDR3 nucleotides are TGCGCCAGCAGCCGCGGGAGGATGGATGAGCAGTTCTTC. It codes for CASSRGRMDEQFF. This chain uses TRBV5-1 with TRBJ2-1; TRBD2 matches at 8 bases. This CDR3 is built from 13 residues. Germline loops: CDR1 SGHRS, CDR2 YFSETQ. V was pared by 4 bases and J by 8 bases, with 5 bases of the junction left unmatched.

This clonotype was counted many times. This sequence joins TRBV6-2 or TRBV6-3 and TRBJ1-5; D remains unclear. Germline V CDR1 and CDR2: MNHEY, SVGEGT. Trimming shortened V by 7 bases and J by 6 bases, and 4 bases separated the two germline ends. This CDR3 region has 10 residues. For the CDR3, the DNA is TGTGCCAGCAATCGTCAGCCCCAGCATTTT. Its protein product is CASNRQPQHF.

This clonotype was recorded many times. This chain links TRBV12-3 or TRBV12-4 with TRBJ1-2; D gene ambiguous. The CDR3 runs 15 residues. V gave up 1 base and J gave up 5 bases, with 14 bases separating them. This chain's CDR3 is CASSLGITLGYGYTF. CDR3 nucleotides: TGTGCCAGCAGTTTAGGCATCACCTTAGGGTATGGCTACACCTTC.

This clonotype occurred many times. This chain joins TRBV27 and TRBJ2-5; TRBD1 or TRBD2 may be the D gene (5 bases each). Germline-derived CDR1 and CDR2 are MNHEY and SMNVEV (reference sequence). The CDR3 is made up of 14 amino acids. Deletions cut 4 bases from V and 1 base from J, with 10 bases between. This CDR3 is CASSSWDPQETQYF. CDR3 coding DNA: TGTGCCAGCAGTTCCTGGGACCCCCAAGAGACCCAGTACTTC.

This clonotype was seen ten or more times. The chain combines TRBV12-3 or TRBV12-4 with TRBJ2-5; TRBD1 aligns across 7 bases. Germline trimming cut 6 bases from V and 10 bases from J; bases unmatched to any gene: 11. CDR3 length: 13 amino acids. CDR3 nucleotide sequence: TGTGCCAGCAGCCGCCCAGGGGGAAAGGACCAGTACTTC. The encoded protein is CASSRPGGKDQYF.

In this sample, this clonotype turned up many times. V is TRBV6-2 or TRBV6-3 and J is TRBJ1-4; D unclear. This CDR3 is built from 14 residues. V dropped 6 bases and J dropped 0 bases, with 8 bases sitting between them. Germline values: CDR1 MNHEY, CDR2 SVGEGT. The DNA of the CDR3 is TGTGCCAGCAGGCGGGCCGCAACTAATGAAAAACTGTTTTTT. Its translation: CASRRAATNEKLFF.

In its sample, this clonotype was seen many times. The chain employs TRBV4-2 and TRBJ1-2; TRBD1 is a possible D gene (5 bases). The CDR3 covers 14 residues. Trimming removed 4 bases at V and 8 bases at J, with 17 bases between. CDR1 and CDR2 from the germline V gene are LGHNA and YNFKEQ. In nucleotides, the CDR3 is TGTGCCAGCAGCCCTAGAGGGACCCAAGAGGGCTACACCTTC. Its protein product is CASSPRGTQEGYTF.

This sequence joins TRBV20-1 and TRBJ2-7; TRBD2 matches at 14 bases. V lost 3 bases and J lost 3; bases outside the gene matches: 13. Germline values: CDR1 DFQATT, CDR2 SNEGSKA (reference sequence). CDR3 length: 18 residues. The CDR3 loop is CSASPPGLAGVGYYEQYF. The CDR3 coding sequence is TGCAGTGCTAGCCCCCCGGGACTAGCGGGAGTGGGGTACTACGAGCAGTACTTC.

This clonotype was detected ten times or more. V usage is TRBV2 and J usage is TRBJ2-1; D uncertain. Germline V gene sequence: CDR1 SNHLY, CDR2 FYNNEI. Trimming stripped 8 bases from V and 10 bases from J, with 15 bases between. The CDR3 consists of 12 residues. The CDR3 DNA follows: TGTGCCAGCCTGTGGTGGGGTAACGAGCAGTTCTTC. It is translated as CASLWWGNEQFF.

This clonotype occurred a few times. The chain couples TRBV28 to TRBJ1-2; no definite D call. CDR3 length: 11 residues. Germline CDR1 is MDHEN and CDR2 is SYDVKM. V lost 4 bases, J lost 7 bases, and 7 bases lay in between. The CDR3 region is CASSSPSGYTF. The CDR3 DNA reads as TGTGCCAGCAGTTCCCCGTCTGGCTACACCTTC.

The chain uses TRBV6-2 or TRBV6-3 and TRBJ2-7, with TRBD2 identical over 12 bases. Germline CDR1 and CDR2: MNHEY and SVGEGT. V lost 6 bases and J lost 4; bases outside the gene matches: 7. The CDR3 consists of 15 residues. Written as DNA, the CDR3 is TGTGCCAGCAGCCACCTGACTAGCGGGAGATACGAGCAGTACTTC. This codes for CASSHLTSGRYEQYF.

This clonotype was found many times. This chain links TRBV20-1 with TRBJ1-2; 9 bases agree with TRBD1. CDR3 size: 14 residues. Germline V gene sequence: CDR1 DFQATT, CDR2 SNEGSKA (reference sequence). V lost 0 bases and J lost 3; bases outside the gene matches: 2. CDR3 amino acids: CSARDRDRDYGYTF. The CDR3 DNA sequence: TGCAGTGCTAGAGATCGGGACAGGGACTATGGCTACACCTTC.

This clonotype was recorded many times. V is TRBV20-1 and J is TRBJ2-7; D is perhaps TRBD2 (6 bases). Trimming took off 2 bases at V and 3 bases at J, with 23 bases between the two ends. This CDR3 has 17 amino acids. Germline lookup yields CDR1 DFQATT and CDR2 SNEGSKA (reference sequence). Written as DNA, the CDR3 is TGCAGTGCTAGATGGGGGAGGCCTCCTCTCGAGGTCTACGAGCAGTACTTC. Its protein is CSARWGRPPLEVYEQYF.

The rearrangement uses TRBV18 and TRBJ1-6, with 10 bases lining up with TRBD1. The germline gives CDR1 KGHSH, CDR2 LQKENI. The V and J ends lost 2 bases and 5 bases, in that order; junction bases with no gene match: 0. The length of the CDR3 is 15 residues. The CDR3 DNA reads as TGTGCCAGCTCACCAGGGACAGGGGATAATTCACCCCTCCACTTT. Its protein product is CASSPGTGDNSPLHF. Supplemented by reference TRBV18 and TRBJ1-6, the full variable domain reads NAGVMQNPRHLVRRRGQEARLRCSPMKGHSHVYWYRQLPEEGLKFMVYLQKENIIDESGMPKERFSAEFPKEGPSILRIQQVVRGDSAAYFCASSPGTGDNSPLHFGNGTRLTVT.

This clonotype was picked up many times. J is TRBJ2-5 and V is TRBV15; D is uncertain. Germline lookup yields CDR1 LNHNV and CDR2 YYDKDF (reference sequence). The germline V and J ends were trimmed by 0 bases and 2 bases, with 10 bases remaining between them. The CDR3 contains 15 residues. CDR3 sequence (DNA): TGTGCCACCAGCAGAGATTCCAGGAGACAAGAGACCCAGTACTTC. Translating it yields CATSRDSRRQETQYF.

This clonotype was seen at least ten times. The rearrangement links TRBV7-9 to TRBJ2-4; no firm D call. This CDR3 has 15 residues. CDR1 and CDR2 (germline): SEHNR, FQNEAQ (reference sequence). V was shortened by 5 bases and J by 8 bases, with 19 bases between the two germline ends. The CDR3 region is CASSPFRAPEDIQYF. The CDR3, as DNA: TGTGCCAGCAGCCCCTTTAGGGCCCCTGAGGACATTCAGTACTTC.

This clonotype was found a few times. The rearrangement joins TRBV11-3 to TRBJ2-1; TRBD2 matches 7 bases. Germline V gene data show CDR1 as SGHNT and CDR2 as YENEEA. The J segment lost 9 bases and the V segment lost 0 bases, leaving 5 bases of the junction unmatched. This CDR3 region has 14 residues. The CDR3 is CASSLDLGGSEQFF. CDR3 nucleotides: TGTGCCAGCAGCTTAGATCTGGGAGGGTCTGAGCAGTTCTTC.

This clonotype was detected a few times. This CDR3 is CASSQGLPRGTNEKLFF. In nucleotides, the CDR3 is TGTGCCAGCAGCCAAGGACTTCCTAGGGGGACTAATGAAAAACTGTTTTTT. V gene TRBV12-3 or TRBV12-4 combines with J gene TRBJ1-4; weak D call: TRBD1 (6 bases). The germline V and J ends were trimmed by 6 bases and 2 bases, with 19 bases remaining between them. The CDR3 consists of 17 residues.

This clonotype has at least ten counts. The germline gene is not matched at one end of the junction; a read error may be the cause. V is TRBV29-1 and J is TRBJ2-1, with 10 bases fitting TRBD2. CDR1 is SQVTM and CDR2 is ANQGSEA in the germline V gene. This CDR3 region has 14 residues. For the CDR3, the DNA is TGCAGCGTTGAGCAAGCGGGAGGGCCGGGGGTGAGGATCTTC. Amino acids: CSVEQAGGPGVRIF.

V gene TRBV7-9 combines with J gene TRBJ2-7; TRBD1 matches 7 bases. After removal of 5 bases from V and 3 bases from J, the junction contained 7 bases not matched to a gene. The CDR3 contains 14 residues. Germline V gene sequence: CDR1 SEHNR, CDR2 FQNEAQ (reference sequence). The DNA of the CDR3 is TGTGCCAGCAGCCGACAGGGAACCCGCTACGAGCAGTACTTC. Translated, it gives CASSRQGTRYEQYF.

This clonotype was counted only a few times. The gene calls are TRBV12-3 or TRBV12-4 and TRBJ2-7, with D possibly matching TRBD2 (6 bases). The CDR3 loop spans 16 amino acids. Trimming cost V 5 bases and J 2 bases, with 19 bases left between them. CDR3 nucleotides: TGTGCCAGCAGTGGAGCGCTAGCGTACCCTACCTACGAGCAGTACTTC. This sequence encodes CASSGALAYPTYEQYF.

This clonotype was found a few times. The rearrangement links TRBV19 to TRBJ2-6; D unresolved. V was shortened by 4 bases and J by 1 base, with 11 bases between the two germline ends. CDR1 and CDR2 (germline): LNHDA, SQIVND (reference sequence). The CDR3 has 16 amino acids. CDR3 protein: CASSKSWSSGANVLTF. CDR3 bases: TGTGCCAGTAGTAAAAGCTGGTCTTCTGGGGCCAACGTCCTGACTTTC.

This clonotype was picked up many times. The genes are TRBV27 and TRBJ2-3; 7 nucleotides align to TRBD2. The CDR3 covers 13 residues. Germline V gene sequence: CDR1 MNHEY, CDR2 SMNVEV (reference sequence). J lost 8 bases, V lost 6 bases, and 8 bases had no gene match. The CDR3 here is CASRTGTISTQYF. CDR3 in DNA: TGTGCCAGCAGGACCGGGACTATCTCTACGCAGTATTTT.

Many counts were recorded for this clonotype. The V and J genes are TRBV27 and TRBJ1-1, with D perhaps TRBD1 (5 bases). Trimming cost V 5 bases and J 7 bases, with 17 bases left between them. The CDR3 spans 14 residues. Germline CDR1 and CDR2: MNHEY and SMNVEV (reference sequence). The CDR3 here is CASSLRPTVDEAFF. The DNA of the CDR3 is TGTGCCAGCAGTCTACGACCGACAGTAGATGAAGCTTTCTTT.